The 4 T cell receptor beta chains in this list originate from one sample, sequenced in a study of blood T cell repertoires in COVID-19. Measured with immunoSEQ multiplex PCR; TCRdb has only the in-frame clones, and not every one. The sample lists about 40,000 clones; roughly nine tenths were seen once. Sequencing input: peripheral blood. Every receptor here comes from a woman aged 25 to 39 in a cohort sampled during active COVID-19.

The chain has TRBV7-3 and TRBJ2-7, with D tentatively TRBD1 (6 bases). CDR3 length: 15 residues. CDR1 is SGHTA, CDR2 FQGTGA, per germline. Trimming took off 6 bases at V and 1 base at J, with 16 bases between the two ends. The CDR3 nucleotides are TGTGCCAGCAGTCCTGGGACAAGGAGATCCTACGAGCAGTACTTC. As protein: CASSPGTRRSYEQYF.

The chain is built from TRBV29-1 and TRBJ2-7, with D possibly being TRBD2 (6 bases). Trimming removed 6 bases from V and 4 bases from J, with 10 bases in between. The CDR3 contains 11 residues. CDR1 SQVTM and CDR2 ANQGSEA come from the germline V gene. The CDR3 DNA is TGCAGCGTATCGAGCGGGTACGAGCAGTACTTC. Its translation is CSVSSGYEQYF.

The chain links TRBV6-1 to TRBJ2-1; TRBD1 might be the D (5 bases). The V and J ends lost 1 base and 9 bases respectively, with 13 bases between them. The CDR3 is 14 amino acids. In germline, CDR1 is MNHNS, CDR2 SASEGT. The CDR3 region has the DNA TGTGCCAGCAGTGAAGTTTTGGTTCAGGGTGAGCAGTTCTTC. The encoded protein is CASSEVLVQGEQFF.

The CDR3 sequence is CASSDRAQAFF. Written as DNA, the CDR3 is TGTGCCAGCAGTGACAGGGCTCAAGCTTTCTTT. The chain has TRBV28 and TRBJ1-1; TRBD1 matches at 7 bases. The CDR3 runs 11 residues. Trimming removed 5 bases from V and 9 bases from J; junction bases left unmatched: 3. Germline values: CDR1 MDHEN, CDR2 SYDVKM.